The 28 T cell receptor beta chains below all came from one sample that was sequenced in a study of T cell responses to AZD1222 COVID-19 vaccine. Sequencing used immunoSEQ multiplex PCR; TCRdb keeps in-frame clones, though not all of them. The sample yields 110,000 to 150,000 clones, under 95% seen once. The input for sequencing was peripheral blood, taken on day 0 of AZD1222 vaccination. Receptor source: an adult in good health.

This clone was observed a single time. This chain uses TRBV7-9 with TRBJ1-5, with D hard to call. V was pared by 1 base and J by 0 bases, with 10 bases between. Germline V gene lookup returns CDR1 SEHNR and CDR2 FQNEAQ (reference sequence). The CDR3 extends over 16 amino acids. CDR3 nucleotides: TGTGCCAGCAGCTTAGTCACGGGATATAGCAATCAGCCCCAGCATTTT. Protein product: CASSLVTGYSNQPQHF.

This sequence joins TRBV9 and TRBJ2-1, with D perhaps matching TRBD2 (6 bases). This CDR3 has 15 residues. The V end lost 6 bases, the J end lost 2 bases, and 15 bases lay between the germline ends. Germline-derived CDR1 and CDR2 are SGDLS and YYNGEE. The CDR3 coding sequence is TGTGCCAGCACCTTAGCGGCCTCCCCCTACAATGAGCAGTTCTTC. Translated: CASTLAASPYNEQFF.

The chain couples TRBV5-4 to TRBJ2-7; D tentatively reads TRBD1 or TRBD2 (5 bases each). CDR1 is SGHNT and CDR2 is YYREEE in the germline V gene (reference sequence). V shed 2 bases and J shed 7 bases, with 16 bases lying between them. The CDR3 has 14 amino acids. The DNA of the CDR3 is TGTGCCAGCAGCTTAGGGGCTACTACTAGGGAGCAGTACTTC. Translated: CASSLGATTREQYF.

The V and J genes are TRBV7-5 and TRBJ1-3. TRBV7-5 is annotated as a pseudogene. CDR3 size: 12 residues. CDR3 nucleotide sequence: TGTGCCAGATCTGCCTCTGGAAACACCATATATTTT. Its translation: CARSASGNTIYF.

J is TRBJ2-3 and V is TRBV6-1; D perhaps matches TRBD2 (7 bases). This CDR3 is built from 17 residues. Germline V gene data show CDR1 as MNHNS and CDR2 as SASEGT. Between the trimmed V and J ends, which lost 2 bases and 0 bases, there was a span of 15 bases. CDR3 in DNA: TGTGCCAGCAGTGAATTTAAGGGGGGGGGCAGCACAGATACGCAGTATTTT. Protein product: CASSEFKGGGSTDTQYF.

V and J are TRBV7-6 and TRBJ2-5, with unresolved D. Germline V gene lookup returns CDR1 SGHVS and CDR2 FNYEAQ. V lost 2 bases and J 1 base, leaving 5 bases between the germline ends. The CDR3 length is 13 residues. The DNA of the CDR3 is TGTGCCAGCAGCTTAAGGGCCCAAGAGACCCAGTACTTC. This sequence encodes CASSLRAQETQYF. The full variable domain, with the rest looked up from reference TRBV7-6 and TRBJ2-5, is GAGVSQSPRYKVTKRGQDVALRCDPISGHVSLYWYRQALGQGPEFLTYFNYEAQQDKSGLPNDRFSAERPEGSISTLTIQRTEQRDSAMYRCASSLRAQETQYFGPGTRLLVL.

The J gene is TRBJ1-2, the V gene TRBV5-8; no clear D. CDR3 length: 14 residues. With 1 base removed from V and 1 base from J, the gap between germline ends came to 8 bases. Germline CDR1 is SGHTS and CDR2 is YDEGEE. The CDR3 nucleotides read TGTGCCAGCAGCTTGCGCACAGTTAACTATGGCTACACCTTC. Translation: CASSLRTVNYGYTF.

The gene calls are TRBV28 and TRBJ1-5; 7 nucleotides match TRBD1. This CDR3 region has 13 residues. Trimming at V came to 6 bases and at J to 1 base, leaving 0 bases not matched to a gene. The germline CDR1 and CDR2 sequences are MDHEN and SYDVKM. CDR3 sequence reads: CASRQGSNQPQHF. The CDR3 DNA sequence: TGTGCCAGCAGACAGGGGAGCAATCAGCCCCAGCATTTT. Based on the CDR3 plus reference TRBV28 and TRBJ1-5, the full variable domain is DVKVTQSSRYLVKRTGEKVFLECVQDMDHENMFWYRQDPGLGLRLIYFSYDVKMKEKGDIPEGYSVSREKKERFSLILESASTNQTSMYLCASRQGSNQPQHFGDGTRLSIL.

V is TRBV4-1 and J is TRBJ1-5, with D hard to call. V gave up 3 bases and J gave up 4 bases, with 10 bases separating them. This CDR3 contains 14 residues. Germline CDR1 and CDR2: MGHRA and YSYEKL. The CDR3 bases are TGCGCCAGCAGCCACCTCGGGAGAAATCAGCCCCAGCATTTT. It yields the protein CASSHLGRNQPQHF.

This sequence joins TRBV29-1 and TRBJ1-1; no definite D call. The CDR3 has 11 residues. Germline CDR1 SQVTM, CDR2 ANQGSEA. V lost 4 bases and J lost 6, with 9 bases in between. CDR3 in DNA: TGCAGCGTTGCTAGAGAGGCTGAAGCTTTCTTT. Protein product: CSVAREAEAFF.

The chain's CDR3 is CASSLRDGGNTEAFF. The CDR3 DNA reads TGTGCCAGCAGCTTAAGGGACGGGGGGAACACTGAAGCTTTCTTT. This chain connects TRBV7-9 to TRBJ1-1; weak D call: TRBD1 (5 bases). The CDR3 extends over 15 amino acids. V was trimmed by 2 bases and J by 1 base, leaving 11 bases between them. Germline V CDR1 and CDR2: SEHNR, FQNEAQ (reference sequence). Full variable domain (missing parts from reference TRBV7-9 and TRBJ1-1): DTGVSQNPRHKITKRGQNVTFRCDPISEHNRLYWYRQTLGQGPEFLTYFQNEAQLEKSRLLSDRFSAERPKGSFSTLEIQRTEQGDSAMYLCASSLRDGGNTEAFFGQGTRLTVV.

This chain connects TRBV6-5 to TRBJ1-3; unclear D gene. V was trimmed by 6 bases and J by 2 bases, leaving 11 bases between them. CDR1 MNHEY and CDR2 SVGAGI come from the germline V gene. The CDR3 loop spans 14 amino acids. The DNA of the CDR3 is TGTGCCAGCAGACAATTGGGCCCTGGAAACACCATATATTTT. Protein product: CASRQLGPGNTIYF.

CDR3 residues: CASSEDSSSYNEQFF. Written as DNA, the CDR3 is TGTGCCAGCAGCGAGGACAGCAGCTCCTACAATGAGCAGTTCTTC. This chain links TRBV3-1 (or the pseudogene TRBV3-2) with TRBJ2-1; a weak D match, TRBD1 (6 bases). Germline-derived CDR1 and CDR2 are LGHDT and YNNKEL (reference sequence). Trimming took off 5 bases at V and 0 bases at J, with 11 bases between the two ends. The CDR3 has 15 amino acids.

The DNA of the CDR3 is TGTGCCAGCAGCTCCCTCCCCACCACCATATATTTT. Translating it yields CASSSLPTTIYF. This chain connects TRBV3-1 (or the pseudogene TRBV3-2) to TRBJ1-3; D unclear. This CDR3 has 12 amino acids. Germline loops: CDR1 LGHDT, CDR2 YNNKEL (reference sequence). V was pared by 5 bases and J by 9 bases, with 11 bases between.

The V and J genes are TRBV21-1 and TRBJ2-3; the table gives TRBD1 as D, unverified against the DNA. TRBV21-1 is annotated as a pseudogene. The CDR3 is made up of 17 amino acids. CDR3 loop: CAITANLGHDWADTQYF. DNA of the CDR3: TGTGCCATCACTGCAAACCTTGGACACGACTGGGCAGATACGCAGTATTTT.

As regards this clone: This CDR3 is also generated by other DNA sequences in the sample. The chain is built from TRBV12-3 or TRBV12-4 and TRBJ2-5, with D hard to call. V lost 5 bases and J 4 bases, leaving 5 bases between the germline ends. The CDR3 covers 11 residues. The DNA of the CDR3 is TGTGCCAGCAGTCTGGGAGAGACCCAGTACTTC. The encoded protein is CASSLGETQYF.

The V and J genes are TRBV19 and TRBJ1-2, with D possibly matching TRBD1 (5 bases). V lost 7 bases and J 12 bases, leaving 15 bases between the germline ends. The CDR3 loop spans 11 amino acids. Germline V gene sequence: CDR1 LNHDA, CDR2 SQIVND (reference sequence). CDR3 region: CASIWGSVHTF. CDR3 bases: TGTGCCAGTATTTGGGGGTCTGTCCACACCTTC.

In DNA, the CDR3 is TGTGCCAGCAAAGGGGCGAATATAGATGAGCAGTTCTTC. Amino acid sequence: CASKGANIDEQFF. The chain links TRBV13 to TRBJ2-1; TRBD1 is a possible D gene (5 bases). The V gene lost 7 bases and the J gene lost 8 bases, with 15 bases spanning the gap. The germline CDR1 and CDR2 sequences are PRHDT and FYEKMQ (reference sequence). The CDR3 is 13 residues long.

The chain uses TRBV6-5 and TRBJ1-2, with D uncertain. Trimming removed 0 bases from V and 7 bases from J, with 9 bases in between. Germline V gene lookup returns CDR1 MNHEY and CDR2 SVGAGI. There are 13 residues in the CDR3. CDR3 in amino acids: CASSYSETFGYTF. The CDR3 nucleotides are TGTGCCAGCAGTTACTCCGAGACTTTTGGCTACACCTTC.

The rearrangement links TRBV2 to TRBJ1-2; 9 bases agree with TRBD1. Germline assignment: CDR1 SNHLY and CDR2 FYNNEI. Trimming at V came to 7 bases and at J to 1 base, leaving 7 bases not matched to a gene. The CDR3 consists of 15 residues. The CDR3 sequence: CASMGGQGFNYGYTF. In nucleotides, the CDR3 is TGTGCCAGCATGGGAGGACAGGGGTTTAACTATGGCTACACCTTC.

The chain combines TRBV5-1 with TRBJ2-7, with 9 bases fitting TRBD2. The V gene's germline CDR1 is SGHRS and CDR2 YFSETQ. The CDR3 has 14 amino acids. J gave up 6 bases and V 0 bases, and 4 bases lay outside the gene matches. CDR3 in amino acids: CASSLVRGGREQYF. Here the CDR3 DNA reads TGCGCCAGCAGCTTGGTGCGGGGGGGCCGCGAGCAGTACTTC.

The chain combines TRBV7-9 with TRBJ1-1, with TRBD1 as a possible D gene (5 bases). There are 16 residues in the CDR3. Germline V CDR1 and CDR2: SEHNR, FQNEAQ (reference sequence). V gave up 1 base and J gave up 0 bases, with 12 bases separating them. The CDR3 DNA follows: TGTGCCAGCAGCTTAGGGGTAGGGACGATGAACACTGAAGCTTTCTTT. It codes for CASSLGVGTMNTEAFF. Drawing the rest from reference TRBV7-9 and TRBJ1-1, the complete variable domain is DTGVSQNPRHKITKRGQNVTFRCDPISEHNRLYWYRQTLGQGPEFLTYFQNEAQLEKSRLLSDRFSAERPKGSFSTLEIQRTEQGDSAMYLCASSLGVGTMNTEAFFGQGTRLTVV.

The chain carries TRBV27 and TRBJ1-4; D gene ambiguous. The V gene lost 2 bases and the J gene lost 7 bases, with 11 bases spanning the gap. The CDR3 consists of 14 residues. The germline V gene encodes CDR1 MNHEY and CDR2 SMNVEV (reference sequence). This CDR3 reads CASSLGVGGEKLFF. The CDR3 nucleotides read TGTGCCAGCAGTTTAGGTGTAGGAGGTGAAAAACTGTTTTTT.

This rearrangement joins TRBV5-5 to TRBJ2-2; 8 positions match TRBD1. The CDR3 spans 17 residues. The germline gives CDR1 SGHKS, CDR2 YYEKEE (reference sequence). J gave up 3 bases and V 5 bases, and 12 bases lay outside the gene matches. The CDR3 bases are TGTGCCAGCAGACCACATGCAGGGGGCTCGTACACCGGGGAGCTGTTTTTT. Its translation: CASRPHAGGSYTGELFF. The variable domain in full, completed from reference TRBV5-5 and TRBJ2-2, reads DAGVTQSPTHLIKTRGQQVTLRCSPISGHKSVSWYQQVLGQGPQFIFQYYEKEERGRGNFPDRFSARQFPNYSSELNVNALLLGDSALYLCASRPHAGGSYTGELFFGEGSRLTVL.

CDR3 sequence reads: CASSLKGIPQYF. The CDR3 DNA reads as TGTGCCAGCAGTTTAAAAGGGATCCCCCAGTACTTC. The chain links TRBV27 to TRBJ2-5; D gene ambiguous. The germline V gene has CDR1 MNHEY and CDR2 SMNVEV (reference sequence). V was trimmed by 2 bases and J by 9 bases, leaving 10 bases between them. The CDR3 consists of 12 residues.

The chain carries TRBV29-1 and TRBJ2-7, with TRBD1 matching over 11 bases. The length of the CDR3 is 15 residues. Unmatched junction bases numbered 7, after V lost 3 bases and J lost 3 bases. CDR1 is SQVTM, CDR2 ANQGSEA, per germline. Here the CDR3 reads CSVEVSGQGDYEQYF. The CDR3 DNA follows: TGCAGCGTTGAGGTCTCGGGACAGGGGGACTACGAGCAGTACTTC.

V usage is TRBV19 and J usage is TRBJ1-3; 8 bases align to TRBD1. The junction had 8 bases not matched to a gene; V was cut back by 0 bases and J by 4 bases. The CDR3 is 17 residues long. The V gene's germline CDR1 is LNHDA and CDR2 SQIVND (reference sequence). Here the CDR3 reads CASSIDPGGTGGNTIYF. For the CDR3, the DNA is TGTGCCAGTAGTATAGATCCGGGGGGGACAGGAGGAAACACCATATATTTT.

The genes are TRBV27 and TRBJ2-2; a weak D match, TRBD1 (6 bases). This CDR3 is 19 amino acids long. The V gene's germline CDR1 is MNHEY and CDR2 SMNVEV (reference sequence). V was trimmed by 1 base and J by 0 bases, leaving 18 bases between them. CDR3 residues: CASSLFPPGQTANTGELFF. The CDR3 region has the DNA TGTGCCAGCAGTTTATTCCCACCCGGACAGACCGCGAACACCGGGGAGCTGTTTTTT.